The TCR beta chain described here comes from a study of cytomegalovirus exposure and HLA in healthy donors. The CDR3 is 15 residues long. V gave up 4 bases and J gave up 6 bases, with 19 bases separating them. Per germline, CDR1 PRHDT and CDR2 FYEKMQ (reference sequence). As regards this clone: Its antigen remains unknown.

Use of 60 Vbeta and 13 Jbeta primers characterized the PCR. The assay was immunoSEQ multiplex PCR, and TCRdb's table has in-frame clones only and misses some. The sample lists approximately 120,000 clones, roughly 70% occurring once. Overall study findings and caveats: Other equally common chains were less clonally expanded than HLA-associated TCR beta chains, a later analysis showed.

This chain connects TRBV13 to TRBJ2-7; a weak D match, TRBD2 (6 bases). The origin of this receptor is a man in his forties or fifties in good health and CMV-seronegative. Sequencing was done on a sample of PBMCs. Written as DNA, the CDR3 is TGTGCCAGCAGCTCGACCGGGACTGGACTCTCCGAGCAGTACTTC. This codes for CASSSTGTGLSEQYF.